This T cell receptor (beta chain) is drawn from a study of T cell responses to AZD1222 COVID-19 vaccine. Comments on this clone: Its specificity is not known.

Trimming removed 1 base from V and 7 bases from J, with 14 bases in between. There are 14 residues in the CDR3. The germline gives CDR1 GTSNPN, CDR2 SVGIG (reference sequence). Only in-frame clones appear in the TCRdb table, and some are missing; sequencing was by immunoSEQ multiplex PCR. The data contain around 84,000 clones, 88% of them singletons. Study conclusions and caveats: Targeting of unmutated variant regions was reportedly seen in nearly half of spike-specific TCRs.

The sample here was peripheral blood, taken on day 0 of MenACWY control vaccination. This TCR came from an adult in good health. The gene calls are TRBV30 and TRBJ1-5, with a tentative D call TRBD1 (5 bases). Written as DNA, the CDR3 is TGTGCCTGGAGTGGAGGACAAAGTGGACAGCCCCAGCATTTT. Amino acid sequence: CAWSGGQSGQPQHF.